Here is one TCR beta chain with its context. As yet, its antigen is unknown. V was clipped by 2 bases and J by 8 bases, with 22 bases between them. The V gene's germline CDR1 is SGHRS and CDR2 YFSETQ. This CDR3 has 16 amino acids. This sample was included in a study of OX40 agonist ivuxolimab in advanced cancers. The overall study: A male proportion of about 80% was recorded, with mean age 60 years and range about 20 to 79. General study findings and limits: The authors also found low normalized T-cell clonal expansion in some nonresponders.

Libraries were prepared by immunoSEQ multiplex PCR; TCRdb keeps only in-frame clonotypes and omits some of them. The repertoire holds some 66,000 clones, with over 75% as singletons. Any history of autoimmune disease or systemic immunosuppression disqualified patients. This specimen consisted of CD4+ or CD8+ T cells sorted from blood, obtained in a trial of the OX40 agonist ivuxolimab. The sequence came from an adult with an advanced solid tumor such as melanoma, head and neck, liver or kidney cancer. The chain couples TRBV5-1 to TRBJ1-2; D might be TRBD1 (5 bases). The CDR3: CASSLQVQTDSAGYTF. The DNA for the CDR3 is TGCGCCAGCAGCTTACAAGTTCAGACAGACTCGGCCGGCTACACCTTC.